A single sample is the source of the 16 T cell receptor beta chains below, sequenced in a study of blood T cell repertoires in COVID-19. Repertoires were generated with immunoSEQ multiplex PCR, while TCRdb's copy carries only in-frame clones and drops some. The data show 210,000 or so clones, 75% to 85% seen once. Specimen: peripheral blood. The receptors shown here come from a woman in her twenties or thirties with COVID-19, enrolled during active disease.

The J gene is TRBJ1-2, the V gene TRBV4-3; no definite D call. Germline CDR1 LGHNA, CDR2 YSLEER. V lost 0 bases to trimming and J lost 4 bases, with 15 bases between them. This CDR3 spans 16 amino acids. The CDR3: CASSQDWQSPSYGYTF. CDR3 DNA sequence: TGCGCCAGCAGCCAAGATTGGCAGTCACCTAGCTATGGCTACACCTTC.

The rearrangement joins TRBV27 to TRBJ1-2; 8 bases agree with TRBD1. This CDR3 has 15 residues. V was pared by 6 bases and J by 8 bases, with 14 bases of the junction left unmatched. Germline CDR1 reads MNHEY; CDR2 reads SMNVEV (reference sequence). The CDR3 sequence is CASSLDPDREGGYTF. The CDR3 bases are TGTGCCAGCAGCCTCGACCCGGACAGGGAGGGGGGCTACACCTTC.

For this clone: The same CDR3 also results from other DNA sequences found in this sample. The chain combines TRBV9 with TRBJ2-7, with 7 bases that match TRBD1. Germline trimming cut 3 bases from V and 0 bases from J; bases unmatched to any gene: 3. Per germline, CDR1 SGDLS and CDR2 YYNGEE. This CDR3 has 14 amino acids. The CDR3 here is CASSGRDSSYEQYF. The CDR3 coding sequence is TGTGCCAGCAGCGGCCGGGACAGCTCCTACGAGCAGTACTTC.

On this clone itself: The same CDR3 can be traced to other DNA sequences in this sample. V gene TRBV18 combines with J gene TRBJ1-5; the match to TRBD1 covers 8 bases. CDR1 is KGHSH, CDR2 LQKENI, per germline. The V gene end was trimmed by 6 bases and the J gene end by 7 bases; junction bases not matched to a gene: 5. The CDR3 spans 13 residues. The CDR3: CASSLDRDQPQHF. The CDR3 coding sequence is TGTGCCAGCTCTCTGGACAGGGACCAGCCCCAGCATTTT.

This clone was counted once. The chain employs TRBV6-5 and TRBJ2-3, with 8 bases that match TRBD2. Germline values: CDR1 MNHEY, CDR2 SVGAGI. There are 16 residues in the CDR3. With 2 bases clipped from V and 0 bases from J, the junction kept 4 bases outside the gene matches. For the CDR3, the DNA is TGTGCCAGCAGTTACGGCCCGGGAGGGAGCACAGATACGCAGTATTTT. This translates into CASSYGPGGSTDTQYF.

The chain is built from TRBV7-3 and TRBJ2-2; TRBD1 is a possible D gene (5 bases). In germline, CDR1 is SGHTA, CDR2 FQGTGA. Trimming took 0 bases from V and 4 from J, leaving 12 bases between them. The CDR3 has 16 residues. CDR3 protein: CASSLTTGQGTGELFF. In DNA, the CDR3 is TGTGCCAGCAGCTTAACGACCGGCCAGGGCACCGGGGAGCTGTTTTTT. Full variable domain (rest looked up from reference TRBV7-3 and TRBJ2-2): GAGVSQTPSNKVTEKGKYVELRCDPISGHTALYWYRQSLGQGPEFLIYFQGTGAADDSGLPNDRFFAVRPEGSVSTLKIQRTERGDSAVYLCASSLTTGQGTGELFFGEGSRLTVL.

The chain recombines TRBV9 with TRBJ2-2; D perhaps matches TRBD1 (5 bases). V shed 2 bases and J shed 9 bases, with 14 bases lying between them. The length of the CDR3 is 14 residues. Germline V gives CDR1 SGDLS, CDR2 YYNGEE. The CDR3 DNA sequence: TGTGCCAGCAGCGTGGGGCCCCCGATTAGGGAGCTGTTTTTT. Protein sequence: CASSVGPPIRELFF.

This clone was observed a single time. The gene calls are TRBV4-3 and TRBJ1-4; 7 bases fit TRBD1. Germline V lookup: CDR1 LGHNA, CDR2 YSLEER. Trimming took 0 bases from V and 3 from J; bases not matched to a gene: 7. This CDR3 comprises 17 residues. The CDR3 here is CASSQDYRGRPNEKLFF. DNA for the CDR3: TGCGCCAGCAGCCAAGATTACAGGGGAAGGCCTAATGAAAAACTGTTTTTT.

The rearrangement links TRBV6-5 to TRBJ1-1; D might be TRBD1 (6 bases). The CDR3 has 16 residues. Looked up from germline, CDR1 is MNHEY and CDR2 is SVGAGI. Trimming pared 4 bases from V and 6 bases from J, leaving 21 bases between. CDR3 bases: TGTGCCAGCAGTTCCTCCCGGGACATCCCCAGTCCTGAAGCTTTCTTT. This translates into CASSSSRDIPSPEAFF.

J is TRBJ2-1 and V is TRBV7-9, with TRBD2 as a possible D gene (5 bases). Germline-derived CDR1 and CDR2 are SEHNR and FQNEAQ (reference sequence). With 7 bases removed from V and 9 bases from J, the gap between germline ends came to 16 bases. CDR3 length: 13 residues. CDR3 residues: CASKRTGDGEQFF. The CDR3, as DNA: TGTGCCAGCAAGAGGACTGGTGACGGTGAGCAGTTCTTC. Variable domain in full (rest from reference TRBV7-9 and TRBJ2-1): DTGVSQNPRHKITKRGQNVTFRCDPISEHNRLYWYRQTLGQGPEFLTYFQNEAQLEKSRLLSDRFSAERPKGSFSTLEIQRTEQGDSAMYLCASKRTGDGEQFFGPGTRLTVL.

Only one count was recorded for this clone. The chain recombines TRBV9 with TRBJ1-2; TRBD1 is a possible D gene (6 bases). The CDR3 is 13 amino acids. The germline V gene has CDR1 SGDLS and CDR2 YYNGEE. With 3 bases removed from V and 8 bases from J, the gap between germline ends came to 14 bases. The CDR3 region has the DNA TGTGCCAGCAGCGGGGACATTACTAGGGGCTACACCTTC. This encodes CASSGDITRGYTF.

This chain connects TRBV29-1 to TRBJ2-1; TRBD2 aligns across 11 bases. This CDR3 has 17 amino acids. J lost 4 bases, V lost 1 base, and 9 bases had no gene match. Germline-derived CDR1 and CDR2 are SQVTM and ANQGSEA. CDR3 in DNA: TGCAGCGTTGAAGGAAAGATGACTAGCGGGGTTTACAATGAGCAGTTCTTC. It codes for CSVEGKMTSGVYNEQFF.

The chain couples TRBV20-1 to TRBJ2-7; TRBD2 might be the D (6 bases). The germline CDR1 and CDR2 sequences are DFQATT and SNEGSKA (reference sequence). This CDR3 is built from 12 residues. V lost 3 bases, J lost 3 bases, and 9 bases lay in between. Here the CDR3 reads CSASQGGYEQYF. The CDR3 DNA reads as TGCAGTGCTAGTCAGGGAGGCTACGAGCAGTACTTC.

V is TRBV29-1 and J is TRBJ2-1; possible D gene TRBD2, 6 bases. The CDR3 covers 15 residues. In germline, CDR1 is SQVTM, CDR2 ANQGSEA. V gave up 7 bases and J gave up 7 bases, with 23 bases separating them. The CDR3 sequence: CSAKKGDFGRNEQFF. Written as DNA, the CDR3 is TGCAGCGCCAAAAAAGGGGACTTCGGCAGGAATGAGCAGTTCTTC.

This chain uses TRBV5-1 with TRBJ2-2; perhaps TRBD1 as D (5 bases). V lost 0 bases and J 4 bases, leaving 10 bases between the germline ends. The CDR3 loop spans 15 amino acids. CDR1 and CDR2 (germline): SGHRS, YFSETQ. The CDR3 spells CASSLGGPPTGELFF. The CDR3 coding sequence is TGCGCCAGCAGCTTGGGGGGCCCGCCCACCGGGGAGCTGTTTTTT. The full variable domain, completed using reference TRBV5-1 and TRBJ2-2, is KAGVTQTPRYLIKTRGQQVTLSCSPISGHRSVSWYQQTPGQGLQFLFEYFSETQRNKGNFPGRFSGRQFSNSRSEMNVSTLELGDSALYLCASSLGGPPTGELFFGEGSRLTVL.

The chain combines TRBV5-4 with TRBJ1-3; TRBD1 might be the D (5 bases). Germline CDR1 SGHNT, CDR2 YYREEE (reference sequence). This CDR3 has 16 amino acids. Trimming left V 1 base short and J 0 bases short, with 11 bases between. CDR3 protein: CASSLTGDSSGNTIYF. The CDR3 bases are TGTGCCAGCAGCTTGACGGGGGATAGCTCTGGAAACACCATATATTTT.